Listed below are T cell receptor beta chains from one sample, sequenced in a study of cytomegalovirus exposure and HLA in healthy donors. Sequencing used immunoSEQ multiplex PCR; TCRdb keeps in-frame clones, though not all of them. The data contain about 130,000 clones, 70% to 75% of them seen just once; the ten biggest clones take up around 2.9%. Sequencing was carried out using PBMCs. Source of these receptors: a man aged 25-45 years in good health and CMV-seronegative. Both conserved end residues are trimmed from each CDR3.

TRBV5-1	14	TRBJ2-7	ASSLVFGTGVYEQY
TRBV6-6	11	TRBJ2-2	ASRDRDTGELF
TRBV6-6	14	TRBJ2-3	ASSFISGRDTDTQY
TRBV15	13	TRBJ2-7	ATSRDRGRPYEQY
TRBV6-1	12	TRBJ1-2	ASRPGQGHYGYT
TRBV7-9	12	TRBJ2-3	ASSPWTRTDTQY
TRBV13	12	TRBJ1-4	ASSRDRRNEKLF
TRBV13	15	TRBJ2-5	ASSLTPTDRDYETQY
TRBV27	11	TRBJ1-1	ASSQTEYTEAF
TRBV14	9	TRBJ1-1	ASQGLSEAF
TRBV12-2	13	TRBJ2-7	ASRLVGQGRNEQY
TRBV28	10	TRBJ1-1	ASSLSNTEAF
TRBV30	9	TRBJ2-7	AWSVQYEQY
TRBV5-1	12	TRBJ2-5	ASSLGTAGETQY
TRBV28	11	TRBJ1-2	ASNGGLNYGYT
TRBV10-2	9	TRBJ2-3	ASTSTDTQY
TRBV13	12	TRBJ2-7	ASSLFQTTYEQY
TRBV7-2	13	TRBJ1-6	ASSLDGTGSSPLH
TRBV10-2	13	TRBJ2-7	ASSEPPLGAYEQY
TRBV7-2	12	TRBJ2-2	ASRLGVNTGELF
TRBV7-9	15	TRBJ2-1	ASSFGAGLAGLNEQF
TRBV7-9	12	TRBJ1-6	ASSLPLVNSPLH
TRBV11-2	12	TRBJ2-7	ASSPGVSSYEQY
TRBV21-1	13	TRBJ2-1	ASSNGGSKFNEQF
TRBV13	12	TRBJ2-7	ASSLDGAGYEQY
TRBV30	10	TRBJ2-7	AWASGIYEQY
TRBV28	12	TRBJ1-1	ASSPLGEGTEAF
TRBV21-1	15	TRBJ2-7	ASSKNPSDRDGYEQY
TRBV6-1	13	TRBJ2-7	ASTKSYGTAYEQY
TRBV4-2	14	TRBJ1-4	ASSQDIQGGNEKLF
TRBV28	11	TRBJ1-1	ASSRDPTGGAF
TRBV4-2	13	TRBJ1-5	ASSQDFGRDTPQH
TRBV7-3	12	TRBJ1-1	ASSLQGAGAEAF
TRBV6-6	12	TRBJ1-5	ASSYRDSNQPQH
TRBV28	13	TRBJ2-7	ASSLFLAGTYEQY
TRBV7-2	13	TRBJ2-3	ASSPRGGGTDTQY
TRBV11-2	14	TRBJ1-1	ASSLRWGERNTEAF
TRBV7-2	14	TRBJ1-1	ASSLGGLRTASGAF
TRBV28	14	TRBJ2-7	ASSRPLAGGLYEQY
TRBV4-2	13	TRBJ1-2	ASSPSTGTNYGYT
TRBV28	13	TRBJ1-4	ASSPDRGRVEKLF
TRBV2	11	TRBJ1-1	ASSRQFQTEAF
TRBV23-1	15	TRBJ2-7	ASSQSTPGQETYEQY
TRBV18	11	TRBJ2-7	ASTTQNSYEQY
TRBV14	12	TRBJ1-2	ASSQGEGNYGYT
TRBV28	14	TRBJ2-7	ASSRQPRTAPGEQY
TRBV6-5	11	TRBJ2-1	ASRLGGRGEQF
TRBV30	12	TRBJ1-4	AWRSDRGGEKLF